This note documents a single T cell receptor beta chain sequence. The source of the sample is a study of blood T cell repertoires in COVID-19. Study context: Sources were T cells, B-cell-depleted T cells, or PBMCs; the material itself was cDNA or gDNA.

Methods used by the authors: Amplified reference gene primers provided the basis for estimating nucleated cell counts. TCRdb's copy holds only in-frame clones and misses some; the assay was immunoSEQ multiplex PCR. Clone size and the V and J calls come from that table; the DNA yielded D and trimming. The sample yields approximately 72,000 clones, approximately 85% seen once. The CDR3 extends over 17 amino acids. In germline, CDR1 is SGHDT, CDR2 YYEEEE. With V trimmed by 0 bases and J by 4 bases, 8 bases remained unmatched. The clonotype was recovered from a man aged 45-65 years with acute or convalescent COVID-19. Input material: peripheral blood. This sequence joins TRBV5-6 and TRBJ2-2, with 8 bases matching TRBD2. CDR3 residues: CASSLERRAGVTGELFF. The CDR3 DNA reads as TGTGCCAGCAGCTTGGAACGGCGAGCGGGGGTCACCGGGGAGCTGTTTTTT.